One T cell receptor beta chain is described in this entry. This sample stems from a study of blood T cell repertoires in COVID-19. Whole-study context: All recovered Cohort 3 donors got two negative PCRs, got clearance, or saw symptom resolution. The cDNA or gDNA used as material had been derived from T cells, B-cell-depleted T cells, or PBMCs.

Profiled with immunoSEQ multiplex PCR; TCRdb holds only in-frame clones, not every one. The sample includes approximately 140,000 clones, 84% of them seen just once. Clinical history reported by participants formed the basis on which cohorts were assigned. Trimming removed 0 bases from V and 8 bases from J, with 12 bases in between. Germline V gene lookup returns CDR1 KGHDR and CDR2 SFDVKD. The CDR3 covers 15 residues. J is TRBJ1-4 and V is TRBV24-1, with D unclear. Input material: PBMCs or T cells enriched from blood (not recorded which). This TCR was sampled from a middle-aged man in a cohort exposed to, infected with or recovered from COVID-19 (not recorded which). DNA of the CDR3: TGTGCCACCAGTGATTTGGCGAGAAGATTCGAAAAACTGTTTTTT. This sequence encodes CATSDLARRFEKLFF.